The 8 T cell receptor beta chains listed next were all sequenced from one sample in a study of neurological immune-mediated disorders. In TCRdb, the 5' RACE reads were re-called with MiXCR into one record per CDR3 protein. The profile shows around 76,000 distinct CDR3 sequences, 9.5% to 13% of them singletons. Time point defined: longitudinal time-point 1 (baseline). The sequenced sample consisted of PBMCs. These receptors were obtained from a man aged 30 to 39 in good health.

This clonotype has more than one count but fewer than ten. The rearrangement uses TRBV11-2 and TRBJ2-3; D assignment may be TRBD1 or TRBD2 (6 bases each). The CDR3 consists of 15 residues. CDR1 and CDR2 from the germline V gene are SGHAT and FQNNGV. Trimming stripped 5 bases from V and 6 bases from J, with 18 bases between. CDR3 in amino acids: CASSRNGGGADTQYF. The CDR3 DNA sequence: TGTGCCAGCAGCCGCAACGGAGGGGGAGCCGATACGCAGTATTTT.

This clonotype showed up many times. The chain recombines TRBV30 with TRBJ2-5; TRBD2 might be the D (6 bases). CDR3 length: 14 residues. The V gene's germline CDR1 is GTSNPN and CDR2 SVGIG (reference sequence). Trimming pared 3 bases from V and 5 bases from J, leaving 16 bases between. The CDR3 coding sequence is TGTGCCTGGAGCCCCACGGGAGTGATGGAGACCCAGTACTTC. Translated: CAWSPTGVMETQYF. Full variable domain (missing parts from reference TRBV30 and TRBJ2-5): SQTIHQWPATLVQPVGSPLSLECTVEGTSNPNLYWYRQAAGRGLQLLFYSVGIGQISSEVPQNLSASRPQDRQFILSSKKLLLSDSGFYLCAWSPTGVMETQYFGPGTRLLVL.

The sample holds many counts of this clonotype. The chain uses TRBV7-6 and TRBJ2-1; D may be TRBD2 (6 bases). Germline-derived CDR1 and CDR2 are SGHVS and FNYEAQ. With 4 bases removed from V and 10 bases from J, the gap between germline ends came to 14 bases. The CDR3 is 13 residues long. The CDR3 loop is CASSYQEGREQFF. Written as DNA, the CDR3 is TGTGCCAGCAGCTACCAGGAGGGCCGCGAGCAGTTCTTC.

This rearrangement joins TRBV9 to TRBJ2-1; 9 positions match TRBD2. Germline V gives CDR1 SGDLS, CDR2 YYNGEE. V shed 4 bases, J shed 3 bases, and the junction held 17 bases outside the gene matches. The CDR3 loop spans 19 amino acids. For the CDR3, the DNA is TGTGCCAGCAGCTCGGCTGGTAGCGGGAGTCCTCATGGCTACAATGAGCAGTTCTTC. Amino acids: CASSSAGSGSPHGYNEQFF.

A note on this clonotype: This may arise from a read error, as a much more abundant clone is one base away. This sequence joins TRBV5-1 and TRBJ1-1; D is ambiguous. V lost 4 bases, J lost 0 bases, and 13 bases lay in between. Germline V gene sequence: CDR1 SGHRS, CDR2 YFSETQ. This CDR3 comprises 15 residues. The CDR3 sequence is CASSPVAMMNTEAFF. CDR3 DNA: TGCGCCAGCAGCCCAGTGGCGATGATGAACACTGAAGCTTTCTTT.

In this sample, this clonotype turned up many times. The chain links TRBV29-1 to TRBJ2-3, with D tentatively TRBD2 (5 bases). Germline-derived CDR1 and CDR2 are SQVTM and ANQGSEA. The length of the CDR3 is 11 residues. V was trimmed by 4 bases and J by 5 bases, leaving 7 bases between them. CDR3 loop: CSVGSGDTQYF. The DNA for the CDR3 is TGCAGCGTTGGGAGCGGAGATACGCAGTATTTT.

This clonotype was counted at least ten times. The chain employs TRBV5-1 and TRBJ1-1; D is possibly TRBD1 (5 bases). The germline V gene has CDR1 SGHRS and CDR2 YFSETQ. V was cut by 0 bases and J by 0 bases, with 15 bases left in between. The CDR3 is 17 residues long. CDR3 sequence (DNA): TGCGCCAGCAGCTTGGATGGGACCCGGACCATGAACACTGAAGCTTTCTTT. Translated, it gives CASSLDGTRTMNTEAFF.

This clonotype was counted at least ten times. CDR3 DNA: TGTGCCAGCAGCCCCCGGGCGGGTGAAAAACTGTTTTTT. Amino acids: CASSPRAGEKLFF. This chain uses TRBV7-3 with TRBJ1-4, with D uncertain. The CDR3 covers 13 residues. Germline CDR1 is SGHTA and CDR2 is FQGTGA. V lost 5 bases and J lost 7, with 11 bases in between.